The rows below give T cell receptor beta chains drawn from one sample of a study of control samples from healthy donors and cancer patients. Sequencing was performed with immunoSEQ multiplex PCR; in TCRdb, only in-frame clones are kept and a portion is missing. Among roughly 170,000 clones, around nine tenths were seen once, and the ten largest hold over 4%. Input material: blood. The source is a young woman in good health. Both conserved end residues are part of each CDR3. Fields, in order: clone size, V gene, D gene, J gene, CDR3 DNA, CDR3 protein. D genes are given only for firm matches. Only some rows state a clone size, as once, few, many or a class for expanded clones.

clone size: -
V gene: TRBV6-6
D gene: TRBD1
J gene: TRBJ2-1
CDR3 DNA: TGTGCCAGCATCTTTCCGGGACAGCCAAACAATGAGCAGTTCTTC
CDR3 protein: CASIFPGQPNNEQFF

clone size: -
V gene: TRBV19
D gene: TRBD1
J gene: TRBJ1-6
CDR3 DNA: TGTGCCAGTAGGTCTGGGACAGGGGCTCCCTCACCCCTCCACTTT
CDR3 protein: CASRSGTGAPSPLHF

clone size: once
V gene: TRBV12-3/TRBV12-4
D gene: TRBD1
J gene: TRBJ1-1
CDR3 DNA: TGTGCCAGCAGTCCAGGGGGCTTCGGAGCTTTCTTT
CDR3 protein: CASSPGGFGAFF

clone size: -
V gene: TRBV9
D gene: TRBD2
J gene: TRBJ2-2
CDR3 DNA: TGTGCCAGCAGACCCACTAGCGGGAGGTCCACCGGGGAGCTGTTTTTT
CDR3 protein: CASRPTSGRSTGELFF

clone size: -
V gene: TRBV6-6
D gene: -
J gene: TRBJ1-2
CDR3 DNA: TGTGCCAGCAGTTACTCGGGGGGGGAGGATGGCTACACCTTC
CDR3 protein: CASSYSGGEDGYTF

clone size: -
V gene: TRBV9
D gene: TRBD2
J gene: TRBJ2-1
CDR3 DNA: TGTGCCAGCAGCGTAACTAGCGTCTCCTACAATGAGCAGTTCTTC
CDR3 protein: CASSVTSVSYNEQFF

clone size: -
V gene: TRBV19
D gene: -
J gene: TRBJ2-1
CDR3 DNA: TGTGCCAGTAGTATTGATGCAACGAGGGGCAATGAGCAGTTCTTC
CDR3 protein: CASSIDATRGNEQFF

clone size: -
V gene: TRBV7-6
D gene: -
J gene: TRBJ2-7
CDR3 DNA: TGTGCCAGCAGCTTAGGCTATTCCTACGAGCAGTACTTC
CDR3 protein: CASSLGYSYEQYF

clone size: few
V gene: TRBV2
D gene: TRBD2
J gene: TRBJ2-7
CDR3 DNA: TGTGCCAGCAGTGAAGGAGGAGTAGCGGGAGGAGAGCAGTACTTC
CDR3 protein: CASSEGGVAGGEQYF

clone size: -
V gene: TRBV9
D gene: -
J gene: TRBJ1-2
CDR3 DNA: TGTGCCAGCAGCGCGGTAACAGGGTACGATGGCTACACCTTC
CDR3 protein: CASSAVTGYDGYTF

clone size: -
V gene: TRBV28
D gene: TRBD1
J gene: TRBJ1-5
CDR3 DNA: TGTGCCAGCAGGGGACAGGGAGGGCGACAGCCCCAGCATTTT
CDR3 protein: CASRGQGGRQPQHF

clone size: -
V gene: TRBV28
D gene: -
J gene: TRBJ2-1
CDR3 DNA: TGTGCCAGCAGTGCCCTGATTAGCGGCTCCTACAATGAGCAGTTCTTC
CDR3 protein: CASSALISGSYNEQFF

clone size: -
V gene: TRBV25-1
D gene: -
J gene: TRBJ2-5
CDR3 DNA: TGTGCCAGCAAGGGGGAGACCCAGTACTTC
CDR3 protein: CASKGETQYF

clone size: -
V gene: TRBV13
D gene: -
J gene: TRBJ2-2
CDR3 DNA: TGTGCCAGCAGCTTAGGCCGCGGCGCCGGGGAGCTGTTTTTT
CDR3 protein: CASSLGRGAGELFF

clone size: -
V gene: TRBV7-9
D gene: -
J gene: TRBJ2-3
CDR3 DNA: TGTGCCAGCAAGGGTAGGGGAGGTAAAGATACGCAGTATTTT
CDR3 protein: CASKGRGGKDTQYF

clone size: -
V gene: TRBV19
D gene: TRBD2
J gene: TRBJ2-1
CDR3 DNA: TGTGCCAGTAGCATGGGACTAGCGGGAGGGGATGAGCAGTTCTTC
CDR3 protein: CASSMGLAGGDEQFF

clone size: once
V gene: TRBV3-1/TRBV3-2
D gene: -
J gene: TRBJ1-1
CDR3 DNA: TGTGCCAGCAGCCAAATCGGGGGGAACACTGAAGCTTTCTTT
CDR3 protein: CASSQIGGNTEAFF

clone size: -
V gene: TRBV1
D gene: -
J gene: TRBJ2-3
CDR3 DNA: TGCACCAGCAGCCGGGGTAGCGGGAGCACAGATACGCAGTATTTT
CDR3 protein: CTSSRGSGSTDTQYF

clone size: -
V gene: TRBV19
D gene: -
J gene: TRBJ2-3
CDR3 DNA: TGTGCCAGTAAGGGGACCACGGATACGCAGTATTTT
CDR3 protein: CASKGTTDTQYF

clone size: -
V gene: TRBV19
D gene: -
J gene: TRBJ1-1
CDR3 DNA: TGTGCCAGTATGCGTGGGGTAGGCGGAGTTGAAGCTTTCTTT
CDR3 protein: CASMRGVGGVEAFF

clone size: -
V gene: TRBV11-2
D gene: -
J gene: TRBJ1-2
CDR3 DNA: TGTGCCAGCAGCAACACAGCACTCAGTAACTATGGCTACACCTTC
CDR3 protein: CASSNTALSNYGYTF

clone size: -
V gene: TRBV9
D gene: -
J gene: TRBJ2-3
CDR3 DNA: TGTGCCAGCAGCACGGAGGTCCGGGGGACAAACACAGATACGCAGTATTTT
CDR3 protein: CASSTEVRGTNTDTQYF

clone size: -
V gene: TRBV3-1/TRBV3-2
D gene: -
J gene: TRBJ1-1
CDR3 DNA: TGTGCCAGCAGCCAAGATCTAGGAGGGAAAGCTTTCTTT
CDR3 protein: CASSQDLGGKAFF

clone size: -
V gene: TRBV12-3/TRBV12-4
D gene: -
J gene: TRBJ1-2
CDR3 DNA: TGTGCCAGCAGTCCCGTTGGCGACTATGGCTACACCTTC
CDR3 protein: CASSPVGDYGYTF

clone size: -
V gene: TRBV28
D gene: TRBD1
J gene: TRBJ2-7
CDR3 DNA: TGTGCCAGCAGTACTCCACTTCTTCGAGGGACAGGGGACTACGAGCAGTACTTC
CDR3 protein: CASSTPLLRGTGDYEQYF

clone size: -
V gene: TRBV7-9
D gene: -
J gene: TRBJ1-1
CDR3 DNA: TGTGCCAGCAGCTTAGCAGGACCCACTGAAGCTTTCTTT
CDR3 protein: CASSLAGPTEAFF

clone size: -
V gene: TRBV9
D gene: -
J gene: TRBJ2-5
CDR3 DNA: TGTGCCAGCAGCACCAGCGCAGGGACCACGGAGACCCAGTACTTC
CDR3 protein: CASSTSAGTTETQYF

clone size: -
V gene: TRBV5-1
D gene: TRBD1
J gene: TRBJ2-2
CDR3 DNA: TGCGCCAGCAGCTTGGCCGGGACAGGGGTGTTGACCGGGGAGCTGTTTTTT
CDR3 protein: CASSLAGTGVLTGELFF

clone size: -
V gene: TRBV2
D gene: TRBD2
J gene: TRBJ2-5
CDR3 DNA: TGTGCCAGCAGCGACCCAGCGGGAGAGGGGAAGACCCAGTACTTC
CDR3 protein: CASSDPAGEGKTQYF

clone size: -
V gene: TRBV27
D gene: TRBD2
J gene: TRBJ2-5
CDR3 DNA: TGTGCCAGCAGTTTAGGAGTGGTGGGAGGGCAGACCCAGTACTTC
CDR3 protein: CASSLGVVGGQTQYF

clone size: -
V gene: TRBV27
D gene: -
J gene: TRBJ1-2
CDR3 DNA: TGTGCCAGCAGTTTATCAGGGGCCGATGGCTACACCTTC
CDR3 protein: CASSLSGADGYTF

clone size: -
V gene: TRBV28
D gene: -
J gene: TRBJ2-1
CDR3 DNA: TGTGCCAGCAGTTTATTAGGCCGGCTAGCGACAAATGAGCAGTTCTTC
CDR3 protein: CASSLLGRLATNEQFF

clone size: -
V gene: TRBV4-1
D gene: -
J gene: TRBJ1-5
CDR3 DNA: TGCGCCAGCAGCCGAGAGACAGCATATAGCAATCAGCCCCAGCATTTT
CDR3 protein: CASSRETAYSNQPQHF

clone size: -
V gene: TRBV12-3/TRBV12-4
D gene: -
J gene: TRBJ1-2
CDR3 DNA: TGTGCCAGCAGTCCTGGGAGGGGCTACACCTTC
CDR3 protein: CASSPGRGYTF

clone size: -
V gene: TRBV5-6
D gene: -
J gene: TRBJ1-2
CDR3 DNA: TGTGCCAGCAGGATACAGGGTAGCTATGGCTACACCTTC
CDR3 protein: CASRIQGSYGYTF

clone size: few
V gene: TRBV7-9
D gene: -
J gene: TRBJ2-7
CDR3 DNA: TGTGCCAGCACCCCCGGTGGTGGGTCGCACTACGAGCAGTACTTC
CDR3 protein: CASTPGGGSHYEQYF

clone size: -
V gene: TRBV11-2
D gene: -
J gene: TRBJ2-3
CDR3 DNA: TGTGCCAGCAGCAGGTCACCCACAGATACGCAGTATTTT
CDR3 protein: CASSRSPTDTQYF

clone size: -
V gene: TRBV5-8
D gene: TRBD1
J gene: TRBJ1-6
CDR3 DNA: TGTGCCAGCAGTTATGAGCGGTGGCAGGGGGCCGATTCACCCCTCCACTTT
CDR3 protein: CASSYERWQGADSPLHF

clone size: -
V gene: TRBV6-2/TRBV6-3
D gene: TRBD1
J gene: TRBJ1-5
CDR3 DNA: TGTGCCAGCAGCCCAACAGGGGTCCGAGGCAATCAGCCCCAGCATTTT
CDR3 protein: CASSPTGVRGNQPQHF

clone size: -
V gene: TRBV7-9
D gene: TRBD1
J gene: TRBJ1-4
CDR3 DNA: TGTGCCAGCAGCCCCCAGGGGGGAAAACTGTTTTTT
CDR3 protein: CASSPQGGKLFF